The clone carrying this T cell receptor beta chain rates as medium-sized. Its antigen is still unknown. This CDR3 contains 14 residues. The V and J ends lost 5 bases and 7 bases, in that order; junction bases with no gene match: 10. Per the germline V gene, CDR1 is SGHVS and CDR2 is FQNEAQ. This specimen comes from a study of metastatic and nonmetastatic thyroid tumors. Study background: The study looked at repertoires side by side in blood and in tumor or nodule tissue from malignant and benign thyroid patients.

The study's findings and limits: Within blood and tumor, benign nodules reportedly had significantly lower TCR beta diversity than malignant thyroid tumors did.

Authors' methods: Building a distant-metastasis classifier for papillary thyroid cancer drew on CDR3 differences across clinicopathological groups. With MiXCR, TCRdb reprocessed the PCR reads. These V and J calls are TCRdb output, not the study's own analysis. The profile shows around 15,000 clones, less than 4% of them singletons. There were no patients who had received any treatment before thyroid surgery. Material: tumor tissue. The receptor's source is a female donor with papillary thyroid cancer or a benign thyroid nodule (not recorded which). Some clones in this sample may be carry-over from other donors' samples. The chain recombines TRBV7-8 with TRBJ1-1; 7 nucleotides line up with TRBD1. This chain's CDR3 is CASSLGQAHSEAFF. The CDR3, as DNA: TGTGCCAGCAGCCTAGGACAGGCCCATAGTGAAGCTTTCTTT.